One and the same sample provided the 11 T cell receptor beta chains below, sequenced in a study of breast tumors, draining lymph nodes, adjacent tissues. A single record per CDR3 protein comes from TCRdb applying MiXCR to the multiplex PCR reads. Here the sample spans about 120,000 distinct CDR3 sequences, 20% being singletons. The lymph nodes were axillary draining lymph nodes from breast cancer patients. The material sequenced was axillary lymph node tissue. The receptors come from a female donor with breast cancer. Some clones in this sample may be carry-over from other donors' samples.

This clonotype was counted many times. The chain combines TRBV19 with TRBJ1-6; 9 bases align to TRBD1. V dropped 5 bases and J dropped 0; count of bases not matched to a gene: 11. The germline gives CDR1 LNHDA, CDR2 SQIVND (reference sequence). This CDR3 has 19 amino acids. The CDR3 bases are TGTGCCAGTAGTCTTTCCTTCGGGACAGGGAGCTCCTATAATTCACCCCTCCACTTT. Its protein product is CASSLSFGTGSSYNSPLHF.

This clonotype was counted many times. V and J are TRBV15 and TRBJ1-4, with D maybe TRBD1 (5 bases). Germline assignment: CDR1 LNHNV and CDR2 YYDKDF (reference sequence). The V and J ends lost 0 bases and 8 bases respectively, with 10 bases between them. CDR3 size: 14 residues. In DNA form, the CDR3 reads TGTGCCACCAGCAGAGATCGGGGGGGGGAAAAACTGTTTTTT. The encoded protein is CATSRDRGGEKLFF.

This clonotype came up many times. V and J are TRBV19 and TRBJ1-2; D is unclear. CDR1 and CDR2 (germline): LNHDA, SQIVND (reference sequence). V gave up 3 bases and J gave up 0 bases, with 11 bases separating them. The CDR3 is 15 residues long. In nucleotides, the CDR3 is TGTGCCAGTAGTATCGCCGGGAGAGCTAACTATGGCTACACCTTC. It codes for CASSIAGRANYGYTF.

In this sample, this clonotype turned up many times. The chain combines TRBV7-9 with TRBJ1-6, with TRBD1 matching over 7 bases. CDR1 is SEHNR, CDR2 FQNEAQ, per germline (reference sequence). This CDR3 region has 15 residues. With V trimmed by 5 bases and J by 4 bases, 5 bases remained unmatched. The chain's CDR3 is CASSPGQLYNSPLHF. CDR3 DNA sequence: TGTGCCAGCAGCCCGGGACAGTTATATAATTCACCCCTCCACTTT. The variable domain in full, with the rest retrieved from reference TRBV7-9 and TRBJ1-6, is DTGVSQNPRHKITKRGQNVTFRCDPISEHNRLYWYRQTLGQGPEFLTYFQNEAQLEKSRLLSDRFSAERPKGSFSTLEIQRTEQGDSAMYLCASSPGQLYNSPLHFGNGTRLTVT.

This clonotype was detected ten times or more. The V call is TRBV12-3 or TRBV12-4, the J call TRBJ1-6, with D perhaps TRBD1 (5 bases). This CDR3 is built from 15 residues. V lost 4 bases, J lost 7 bases, and 14 bases lay in between. In nucleotides, the CDR3 is TGTGCCAGCAGTTCCGAACAGGTGGGGAATTCACCCCTCCACTTT. This sequence encodes CASSSEQVGNSPLHF.

This clonotype was observed at least ten times. The gene calls are TRBV27 and TRBJ1-6, with 8 bases identical to TRBD1. This CDR3 contains 14 residues. The trim removed 2 bases at V and 9 bases at J, leaving 3 bases unmatched. The V gene's germline CDR1 is MNHEY and CDR2 SMNVEV (reference sequence). The CDR3: CASSLDRGGSPLHF. Here the CDR3 DNA reads TGTGCCAGCAGTTTAGACAGGGGAGGTTCACCCCTCCACTTT.

A word on this clonotype: This may come from a read error, since a much larger clone is one base off. No conserved phenylalanine or tryptophan ends this CDR3, so it is likely a read error. The rearrangement uses TRBV20-1 and TRBJ2-5; 9 bases are shared with TRBD2. CDR3 length: 12 residues. The germline V gene has CDR1 DFQATT and CDR2 SNEGSKA (reference sequence). The V segment lost 4 bases and the J segment 6 bases; nucleotides outside the gene matches: 3. CDR3 in amino acids: CSATLAGKTQYL. For the CDR3, the DNA is TGCAGTGCTACTCTAGCGGGGAAGACCCAGTACCTC.

This clonotype was seen at least ten times. The rearrangement joins TRBV15 to TRBJ1-2, with TRBD1 as a possible D gene (5 bases). In germline, CDR1 is LNHNV, CDR2 YYDKDF (reference sequence). The V and J ends lost 2 bases and 8 bases respectively, with 18 bases between them. The CDR3 is 15 residues long. Here the CDR3 DNA reads TGTGCCACCAGCAGACCCTTTCAGGGAAGTGAGGGCTACACCTTC. This gives the protein CATSRPFQGSEGYTF.

As regards this clonotype: A clone one base away is much larger, so this may be a read error. The rearrangement joins TRBV4-1 to TRBJ1-2, with D hard to call. The CDR3 runs to 15 residues. From germline, CDR1 is MGHRA and CDR2 YSYEKL. V lost 4 bases and J lost 8, with 20 bases in between. CDR3 protein: CASSLKLGLREGYTF. CDR3 DNA sequence: TGCGCCAGCAGCCTAAAGCTGGGCCTGAGAGAGGGCTACACCTTC.

This chain joins TRBV28 and TRBJ1-1; D is undetermined. This CDR3 region has 12 residues. Germline values: CDR1 MDHEN, CDR2 SYDVKM. V dropped 4 bases and J dropped 10 bases, with 13 bases sitting between them. The CDR3 sequence: CASSSVTRSAFF. Written as DNA, the CDR3 is TGTGCCAGCAGTTCAGTAACGAGGTCAGCTTTCTTT. The whole variable domain, filled in from reference TRBV28 and TRBJ1-1, reads DVKVTQSSRYLVKRTGEKVFLECVQDMDHENMFWYRQDPGLGLRLIYFSYDVKMKEKGDIPEGYSVSREKKERFSLILESASTNQTSMYLCASSSVTRSAFFGQGTRLTVV.

This clonotype occurred many times. The chain is built from TRBV27 and TRBJ2-7; maybe TRBD1 (5 bases). Trimming took 6 bases from V and 2 from J, leaving 14 bases between them. Germline V gives CDR1 MNHEY, CDR2 SMNVEV (reference sequence). There are 14 residues in the CDR3. For the CDR3, the DNA is TGTGCCAGCAGCCCCCTGACAGAAACCTACGAGCAGTACTTC. This gives the protein CASSPLTETYEQYF.